This TCR beta chain was documented in a study of CD4 and CD8 cells across lung adenocarcinoma regions. One entry per CDR3 protein, called by TCRdb with MiXCR from the PCR reads. The data hold fewer than 20,000 distinct CDR3 sequences, with around 52% observed a single time. The patients had localized lung adenocarcinoma, a non-small cell subtype. The CDR3 covers 16 residues. In germline, CDR1 is MGHRA, CDR2 YSYEKL. This TCR derives from a female donor with lung adenocarcinoma. The CD4 and CD8 labels of this study may be unreliable. This chain joins TRBV4-1 and TRBJ2-3; TRBD2 agrees at 7 bases. The better agreement between TRBJ2-5 and the DNA end casts doubt on the J call. Sequenced material: CD8+ T cells from the center of a lung tumor. The CDR3 loop reads CASGGDGAEGQETQYF. CDR3 coding DNA: TGCGCCAGCGGGGGGGACGGGGCCGAGGGGCAAGAGACCCAGTACTTC.